This entry is about one T cell receptor (beta chain). Produced via immunoSEQ multiplex PCR; TCRdb's table is partial and in-frame only. The sample contains a few hundred thousand clones, approximately 82% of which appear only once. These data come from a study of blood T cell repertoires in COVID-19. Overall study: From the United States, Italy and Spain came samples of acute and convalescent COVID-19.

Germline V gene sequence: CDR1 SGHDT, CDR2 YYEEEE. The CDR3 is made up of 16 amino acids. The V segment lost 5 bases and the J segment 8 bases; nucleotides outside the gene matches: 13. Sequenced material: peripheral blood. This TCR came from a man between 60 and 70 years old who had recovered from COVID-19. This chain joins TRBV5-6 and TRBJ1-4; TRBD1 matches at 9 bases. This CDR3 reads CASSDRGYGNSEKLFF. The DNA for the CDR3 is TGTGCCAGCAGTGACAGGGGGTACGGGAATTCGGAAAAACTGTTTTTT.